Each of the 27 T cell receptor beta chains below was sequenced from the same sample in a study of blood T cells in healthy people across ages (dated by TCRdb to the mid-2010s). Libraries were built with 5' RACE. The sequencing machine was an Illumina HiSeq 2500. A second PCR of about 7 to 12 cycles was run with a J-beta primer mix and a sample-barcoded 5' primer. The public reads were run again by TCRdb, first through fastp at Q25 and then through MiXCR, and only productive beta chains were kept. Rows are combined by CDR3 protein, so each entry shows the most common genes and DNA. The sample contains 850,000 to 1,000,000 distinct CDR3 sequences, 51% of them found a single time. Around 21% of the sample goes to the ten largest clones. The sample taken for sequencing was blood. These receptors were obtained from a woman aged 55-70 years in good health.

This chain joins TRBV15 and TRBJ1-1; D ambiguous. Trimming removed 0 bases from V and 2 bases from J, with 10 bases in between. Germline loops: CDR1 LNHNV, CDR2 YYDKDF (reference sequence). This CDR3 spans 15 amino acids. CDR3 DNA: TGTGCCACCAGCAGAGATCCAGGCAGCAACACTGAAGCTTTCTTT. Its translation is CATSRDPGSNTEAFF. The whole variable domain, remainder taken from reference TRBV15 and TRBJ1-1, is DAMVIQNPRYQVTQFGKPVTLSCSQTLNHNVMYWYQQKSSQAPKLLFHYYDKDFNNEADTPDNFQSRRPNTSFCFLDIRSPGLGDTAMYLCATSRDPGSNTEAFFGQGTRLTVV.

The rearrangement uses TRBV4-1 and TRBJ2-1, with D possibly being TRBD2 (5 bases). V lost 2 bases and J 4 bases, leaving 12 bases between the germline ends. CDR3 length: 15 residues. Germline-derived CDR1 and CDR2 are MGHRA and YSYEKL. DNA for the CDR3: TGCGCCAGCAGCCAAAACAGCGGACCTTACAATGAGCAGTTCTTC. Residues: CASSQNSGPYNEQFF.

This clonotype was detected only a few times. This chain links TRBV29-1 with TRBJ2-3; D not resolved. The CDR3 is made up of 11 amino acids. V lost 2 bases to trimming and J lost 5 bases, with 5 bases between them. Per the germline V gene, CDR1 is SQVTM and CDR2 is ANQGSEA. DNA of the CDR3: TGCAGCGTTGAATTACGAGATACGCAGTATTTT. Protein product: CSVELRDTQYF.

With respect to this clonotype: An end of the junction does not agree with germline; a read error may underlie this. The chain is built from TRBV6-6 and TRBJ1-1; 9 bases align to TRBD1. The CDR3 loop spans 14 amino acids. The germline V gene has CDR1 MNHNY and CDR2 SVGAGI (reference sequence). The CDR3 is CASTLRTGDTEALF. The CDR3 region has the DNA TGTGCCAGCACCCTTCGGACAGGGGACACTGAAGCTTTGTTT.

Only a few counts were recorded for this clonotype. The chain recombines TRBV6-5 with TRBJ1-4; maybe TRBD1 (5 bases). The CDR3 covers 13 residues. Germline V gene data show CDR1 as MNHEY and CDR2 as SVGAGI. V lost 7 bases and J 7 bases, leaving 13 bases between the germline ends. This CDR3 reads CASNRGGSEKLFF. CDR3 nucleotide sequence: TGTGCCAGCAACCGGGGGGGGAGTGAAAAACTGTTTTTT.

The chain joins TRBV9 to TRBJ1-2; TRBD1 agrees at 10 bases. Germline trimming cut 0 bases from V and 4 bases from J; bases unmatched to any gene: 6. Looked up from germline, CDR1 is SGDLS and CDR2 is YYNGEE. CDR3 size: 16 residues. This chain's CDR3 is CASSVAPGQGFYGYTF. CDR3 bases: TGTGCCAGCAGCGTAGCTCCGGGACAGGGGTTCTATGGCTACACCTTC.

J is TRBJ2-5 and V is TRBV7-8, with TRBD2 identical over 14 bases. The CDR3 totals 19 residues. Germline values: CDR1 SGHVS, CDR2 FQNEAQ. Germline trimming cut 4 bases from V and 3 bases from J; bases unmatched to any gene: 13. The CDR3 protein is CASSWPGLAGEKEKETQYF. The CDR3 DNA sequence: TGTGCCAGCAGCTGGCCGGGACTAGCGGGAGAGAAGGAAAAAGAGACCCAGTACTTC. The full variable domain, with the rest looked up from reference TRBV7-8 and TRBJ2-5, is GAGVSQSPRYKVAKRGQDVALRCDPISGHVSLFWYQQALGQGPEFLTYFQNEAQLDKSGLPSDRFFAERPEGSVSTLKIQRTQQEDSAVYLCASSWPGLAGEKEKETQYFGPGTRLLVL.

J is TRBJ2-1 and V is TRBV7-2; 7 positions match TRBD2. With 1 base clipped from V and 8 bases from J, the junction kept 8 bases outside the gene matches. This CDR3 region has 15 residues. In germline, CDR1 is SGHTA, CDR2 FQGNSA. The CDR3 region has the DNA TGTGCCAGCAGCTTAGAGGGCGGGAGTTATGATGAGCAGTTCTTC. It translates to CASSLEGGSYDEQFF.

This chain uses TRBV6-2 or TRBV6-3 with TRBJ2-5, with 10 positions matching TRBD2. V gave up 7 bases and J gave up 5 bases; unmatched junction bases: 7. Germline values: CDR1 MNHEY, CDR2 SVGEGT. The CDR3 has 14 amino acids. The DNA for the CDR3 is TGTGCCAGCAAGGTCCTAGCGGGAGTGGAGACCCAGTACTTC. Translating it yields CASKVLAGVETQYF.

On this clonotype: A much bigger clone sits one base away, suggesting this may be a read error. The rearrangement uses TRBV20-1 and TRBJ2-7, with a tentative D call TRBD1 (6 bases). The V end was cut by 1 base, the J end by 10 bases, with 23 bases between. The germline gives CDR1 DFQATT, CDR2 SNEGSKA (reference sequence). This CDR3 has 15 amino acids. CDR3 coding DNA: TGCAGTGCTAGAGTCGTACCAGGGGTTCAAGAGGCCCAGTACTTC. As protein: CSARVVPGVQEAQYF.

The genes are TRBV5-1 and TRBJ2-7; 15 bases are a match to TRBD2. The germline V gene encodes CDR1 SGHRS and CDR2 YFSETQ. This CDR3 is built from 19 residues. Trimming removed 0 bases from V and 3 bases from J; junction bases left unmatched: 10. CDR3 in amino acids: CASSLESGTSGRSVYEQYF. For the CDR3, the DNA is TGCGCCAGCAGCTTGGAATCCGGGACTAGCGGGAGGTCTGTCTACGAGCAGTACTTC.

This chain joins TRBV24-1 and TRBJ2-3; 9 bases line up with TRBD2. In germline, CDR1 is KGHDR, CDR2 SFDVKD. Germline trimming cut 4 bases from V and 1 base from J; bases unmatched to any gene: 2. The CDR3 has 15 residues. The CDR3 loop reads CATSDSSGGTDTQYF. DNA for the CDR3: TGTGCCACCAGTGACTCTAGCGGGGGCACAGATACGCAGTATTTT.

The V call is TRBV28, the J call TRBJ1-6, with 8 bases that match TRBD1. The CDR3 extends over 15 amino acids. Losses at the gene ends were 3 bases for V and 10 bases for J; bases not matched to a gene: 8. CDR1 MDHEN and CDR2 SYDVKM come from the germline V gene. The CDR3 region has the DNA TGTGCCAGCAGTTTCGGACAGGGACGTTACTCACCCCTCCACTTT. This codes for CASSFGQGRYSPLHF.

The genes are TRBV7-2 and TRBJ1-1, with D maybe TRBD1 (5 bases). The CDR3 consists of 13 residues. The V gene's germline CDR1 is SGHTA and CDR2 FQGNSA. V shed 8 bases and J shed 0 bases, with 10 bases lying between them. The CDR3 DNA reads TGTGCCAGCGGCCCGGGACTGAACACTGAAGCTTTCTTT. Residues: CASGPGLNTEAFF.

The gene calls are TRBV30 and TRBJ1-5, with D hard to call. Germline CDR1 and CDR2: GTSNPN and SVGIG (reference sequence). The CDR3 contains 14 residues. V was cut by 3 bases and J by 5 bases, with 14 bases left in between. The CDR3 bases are TGTGCCTGGAGCCCAGGTCCAGTATATCAGCCCCAGCATTTT. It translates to CAWSPGPVYQPQHF.

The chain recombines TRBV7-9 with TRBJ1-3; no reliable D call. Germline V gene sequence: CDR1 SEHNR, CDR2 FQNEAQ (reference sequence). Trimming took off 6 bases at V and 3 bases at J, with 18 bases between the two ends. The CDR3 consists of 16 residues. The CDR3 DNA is TGTGCCAGCAGGGCCGAGGTCCTAATGGGTGGAAACACCATATATTTT. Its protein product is CASRAEVLMGGNTIYF.

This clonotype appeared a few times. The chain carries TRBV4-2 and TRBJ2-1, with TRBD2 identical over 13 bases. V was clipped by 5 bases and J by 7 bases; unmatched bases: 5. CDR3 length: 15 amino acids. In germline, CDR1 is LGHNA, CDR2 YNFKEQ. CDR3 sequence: CASSKTSGRMNEQFF. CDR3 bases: TGTGCCAGCAGCAAGACTAGCGGGAGGATGAATGAGCAGTTCTTC.

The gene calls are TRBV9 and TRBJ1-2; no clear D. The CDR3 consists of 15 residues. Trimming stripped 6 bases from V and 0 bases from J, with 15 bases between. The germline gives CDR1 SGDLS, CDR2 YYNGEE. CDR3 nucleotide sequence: TGTGCCAGCACCAGGAGGCCAGCCACTAACTATGGCTACACCTTC. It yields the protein CASTRRPATNYGYTF. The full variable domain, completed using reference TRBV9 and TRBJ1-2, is DSGVTQTPKHLITATGQRVTLRCSPRSGDLSVYWYQQSLDQGLQFLIQYYNGEERAKGNILERFSAQQFPDLHSELNLSSLELGDSALYFCASTRRPATNYGYTFGSGTRLTVV.

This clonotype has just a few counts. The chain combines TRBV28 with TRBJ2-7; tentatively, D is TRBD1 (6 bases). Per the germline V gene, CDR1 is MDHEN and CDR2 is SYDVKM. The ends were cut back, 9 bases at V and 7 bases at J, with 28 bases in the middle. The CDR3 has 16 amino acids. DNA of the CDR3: TGTGCCAGTAAAGACAGAGACAGGTCCCTTATGGGGGAGCAGTACTTC. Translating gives CASKDRDRSLMGEQYF.

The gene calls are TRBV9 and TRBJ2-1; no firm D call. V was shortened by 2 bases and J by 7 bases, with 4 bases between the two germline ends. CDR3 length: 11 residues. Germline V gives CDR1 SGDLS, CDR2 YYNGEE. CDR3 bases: TGTGCCAGCAGCGTCAAAAATGAGCAGTTCTTC. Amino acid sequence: CASSVKNEQFF.

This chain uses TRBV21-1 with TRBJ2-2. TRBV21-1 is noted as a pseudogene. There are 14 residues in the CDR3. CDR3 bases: TGTGCCAGCAGCAAAGACCTGAACACCGGGGAGCTGTTTTTT. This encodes CASSKDLNTGELFF.

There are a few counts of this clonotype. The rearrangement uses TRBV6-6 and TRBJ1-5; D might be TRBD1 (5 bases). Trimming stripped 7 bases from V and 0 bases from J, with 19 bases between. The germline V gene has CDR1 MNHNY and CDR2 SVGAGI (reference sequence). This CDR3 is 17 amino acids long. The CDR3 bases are TGTGCCAGCATCGACCCCCGACAGCTCTTTAGCAATCAGCCCCAGCATTTT. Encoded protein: CASIDPRQLFSNQPQHF.

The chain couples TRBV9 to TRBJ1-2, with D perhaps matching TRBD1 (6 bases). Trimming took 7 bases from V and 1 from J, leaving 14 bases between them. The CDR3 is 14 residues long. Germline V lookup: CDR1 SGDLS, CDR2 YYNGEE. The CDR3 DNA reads TGTGCCAGCTCCTCCAGGGGACATAACTATGGCTACACCTTC. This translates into CASSSRGHNYGYTF.

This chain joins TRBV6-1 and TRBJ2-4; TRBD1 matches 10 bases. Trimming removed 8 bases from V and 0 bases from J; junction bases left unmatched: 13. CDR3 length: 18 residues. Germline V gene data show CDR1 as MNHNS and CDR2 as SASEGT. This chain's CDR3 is CASPDRGRGVLAKNIQYF. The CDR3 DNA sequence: TGTGCCAGCCCCGACAGGGGGCGTGGGGTTCTAGCCAAAAACATTCAGTACTTC.

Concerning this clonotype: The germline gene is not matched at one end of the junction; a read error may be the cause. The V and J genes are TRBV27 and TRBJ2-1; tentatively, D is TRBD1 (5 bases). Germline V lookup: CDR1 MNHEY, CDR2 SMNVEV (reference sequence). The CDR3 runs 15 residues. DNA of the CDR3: TGTGCCAGCAGTTTTGTAGGGGCCGCCTACAATGAACAGTTCTTC. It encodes CASSFVGAAYNEQFF.

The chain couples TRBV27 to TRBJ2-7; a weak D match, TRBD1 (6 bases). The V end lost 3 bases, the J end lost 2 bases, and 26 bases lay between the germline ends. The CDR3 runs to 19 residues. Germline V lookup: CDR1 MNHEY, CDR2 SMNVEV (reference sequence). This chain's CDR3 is CASSFTRNKNRVSPYEQYF. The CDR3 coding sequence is TGTGCCAGCAGTTTTACGCGTAACAAAAACAGGGTAAGCCCCTACGAGCAGTACTTC.

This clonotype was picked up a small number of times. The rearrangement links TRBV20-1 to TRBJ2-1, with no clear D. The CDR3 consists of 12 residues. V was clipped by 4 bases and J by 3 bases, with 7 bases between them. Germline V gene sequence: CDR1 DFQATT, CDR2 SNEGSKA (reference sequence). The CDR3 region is CSATTDYNEQFF. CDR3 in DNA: TGCAGTGCTACCACAGACTACAATGAGCAGTTCTTC.